This TCR beta chain is drawn from a study of T cells after yellow fever vaccination. General study results and limits: After the booster, approximately 95% of CD4 and 88% of CD8 primary-response clones were re-detected. Abundant clonotypes from the bulk population could get into FACS-sorted repertoires as contaminants. Weaker, the secondary response peaked sooner, at day 5 versus 15.

The length of the CDR3 is 16 residues. The J segment lost 6 bases and the V segment lost 3 bases, leaving 11 bases of the junction unmatched. CDR1 is KGHSH, CDR2 LQKENI, per germline. This clonotype occurred a few times. The antigen remains undetermined. TCRdb independently ran MiXCR on the 5' RACE reads; one entry per CDR3 protein. There are some 600,000 distinct CDR3 sequences in the sample; 9% to 15% occur only once, and more than 13% lies in the top ten. Specimen: PBMCs, collected on the day of the yellow fever booster vaccination. The source of this sequence is a man between 25 and 39 years old who received the YFV17D yellow fever vaccine. The chain uses TRBV18 and TRBJ2-1, with 7 nucleotides matching TRBD2. As DNA, the CDR3 is TGTGCCAGCTCACCTTCCCGTACTGGCGGGAGCAATGAGCAGTTCTTC. Translating gives CASSPSRTGGSNEQFF.